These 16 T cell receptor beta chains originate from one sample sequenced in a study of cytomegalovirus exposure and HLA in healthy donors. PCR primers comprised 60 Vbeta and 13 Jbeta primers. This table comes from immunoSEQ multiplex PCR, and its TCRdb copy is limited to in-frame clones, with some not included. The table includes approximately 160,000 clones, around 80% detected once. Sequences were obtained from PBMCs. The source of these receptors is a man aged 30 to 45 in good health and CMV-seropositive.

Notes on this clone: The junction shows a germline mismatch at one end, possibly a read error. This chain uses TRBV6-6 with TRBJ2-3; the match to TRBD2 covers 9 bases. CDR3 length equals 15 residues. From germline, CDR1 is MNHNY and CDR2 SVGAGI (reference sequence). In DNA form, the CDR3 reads TGTGCCAGCAGTTACTCCGGGACTAGCATAGATACGCAGTATTTT. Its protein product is CASSYSGTSIDTQYF.

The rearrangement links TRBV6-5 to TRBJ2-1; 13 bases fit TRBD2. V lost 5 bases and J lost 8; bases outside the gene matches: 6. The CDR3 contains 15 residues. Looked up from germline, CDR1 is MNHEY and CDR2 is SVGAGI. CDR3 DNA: TGTGCCAGCAGTCTGACACTAGCGGGGGGGTATGAGCAGTTCTTC. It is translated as CASSLTLAGGYEQFF.

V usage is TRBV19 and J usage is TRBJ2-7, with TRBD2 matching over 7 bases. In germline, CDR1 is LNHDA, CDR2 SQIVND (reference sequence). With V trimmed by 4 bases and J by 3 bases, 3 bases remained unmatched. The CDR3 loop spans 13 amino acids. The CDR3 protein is CASSRGTNYEQYF. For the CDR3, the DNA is TGTGCCAGTAGTAGGGGGACTAACTACGAGCAGTACTTC.

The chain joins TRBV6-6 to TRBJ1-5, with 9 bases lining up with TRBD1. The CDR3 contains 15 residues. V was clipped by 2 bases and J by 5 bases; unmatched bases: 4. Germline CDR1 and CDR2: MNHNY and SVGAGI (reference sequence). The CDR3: CASSYDGTGYQPQHF. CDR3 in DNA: TGTGCCAGCAGTTACGACGGGACAGGGTATCAGCCCCAGCATTTT.

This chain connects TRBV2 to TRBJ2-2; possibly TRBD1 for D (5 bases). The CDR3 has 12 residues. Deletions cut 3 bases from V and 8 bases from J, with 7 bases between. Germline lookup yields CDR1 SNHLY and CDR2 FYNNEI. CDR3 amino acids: CASSEQGGELFF. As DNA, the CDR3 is TGTGCCAGCAGTGAGCAGGGTGGGGAGCTGTTTTTT.

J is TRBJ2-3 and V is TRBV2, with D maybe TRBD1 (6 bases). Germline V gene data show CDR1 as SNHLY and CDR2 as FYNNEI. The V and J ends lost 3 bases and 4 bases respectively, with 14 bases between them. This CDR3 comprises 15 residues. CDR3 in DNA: TGTGCCAGCAGTGACGGACAGTCGATCGCAGATACGCAGTATTTT. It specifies CASSDGQSIADTQYF. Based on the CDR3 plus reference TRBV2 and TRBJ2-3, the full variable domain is EPEVTQTPSHQVTQMGQEVILRCVPISNHLYFYWYRQILGQKVEFLVSFYNNEISEKSEIFDDQFSVERPDGSNFTLKIRSTKLEDSAMYFCASSDGQSIADTQYFGPGTRLTVL.

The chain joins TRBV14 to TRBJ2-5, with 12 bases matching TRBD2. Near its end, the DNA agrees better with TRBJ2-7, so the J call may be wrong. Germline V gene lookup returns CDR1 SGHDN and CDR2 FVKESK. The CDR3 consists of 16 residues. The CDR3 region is CASSLLPSGGADEQYF. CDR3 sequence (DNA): TGTGCCAGCAGCCTCCTACCTAGCGGGGGGGCAGACGAGCAGTACTTC.

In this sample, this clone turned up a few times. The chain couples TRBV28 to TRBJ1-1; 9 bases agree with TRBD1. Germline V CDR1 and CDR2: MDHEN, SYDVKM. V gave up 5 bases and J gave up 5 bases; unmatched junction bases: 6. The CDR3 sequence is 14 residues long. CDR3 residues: CASSAVDRGTEAFF. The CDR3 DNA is TGTGCCAGCAGTGCAGTGGACAGGGGAACTGAAGCTTTCTTT.

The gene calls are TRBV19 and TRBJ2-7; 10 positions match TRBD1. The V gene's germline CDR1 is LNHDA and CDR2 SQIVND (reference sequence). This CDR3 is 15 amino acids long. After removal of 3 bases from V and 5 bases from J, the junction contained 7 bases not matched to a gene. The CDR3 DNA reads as TGTGCCAGTAGTATCATCGGGACAGGGGCAGACGAGCAGTACTTC. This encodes CASSIIGTGADEQYF. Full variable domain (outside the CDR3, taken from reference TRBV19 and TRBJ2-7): DGGITQSPKYLFRKEGQNVTLSCEQNLNHDAMYWYRQDPGQGLRLIYYSQIVNDFQKGDIAEGYSVSREKKESFPLTVTSAQKNPTAFYLCASSIIGTGADEQYFGPGTRLTVT.

The CDR3 DNA reads TGTGCCAGCAGCCCATCTAGTTATAGCAATCAGCCCCAGCATTTT. Protein product: CASSPSSYSNQPQHF. The chain is built from TRBV27 and TRBJ1-5; D gene uncertain. The CDR3 length is 15 residues. Trimming stripped 6 bases from V and 0 bases from J, with 12 bases between. Germline V lookup: CDR1 MNHEY, CDR2 SMNVEV (reference sequence).

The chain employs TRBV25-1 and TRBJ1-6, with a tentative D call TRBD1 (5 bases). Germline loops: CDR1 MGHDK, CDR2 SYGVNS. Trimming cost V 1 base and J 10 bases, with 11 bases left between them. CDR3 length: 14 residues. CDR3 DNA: TGTGCCAGCAGTGAATGGGGCAGCCAATCACCCCTCCACTTT. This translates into CASSEWGSQSPLHF.

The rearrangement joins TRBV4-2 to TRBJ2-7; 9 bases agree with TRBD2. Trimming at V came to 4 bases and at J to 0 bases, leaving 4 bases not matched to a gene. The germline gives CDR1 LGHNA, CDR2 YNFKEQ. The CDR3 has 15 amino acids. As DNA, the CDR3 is TGTGCCAGCAGCCGACAGCGGGGGGACTCCTACGAGCAGTACTTC. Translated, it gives CASSRQRGDSYEQYF.

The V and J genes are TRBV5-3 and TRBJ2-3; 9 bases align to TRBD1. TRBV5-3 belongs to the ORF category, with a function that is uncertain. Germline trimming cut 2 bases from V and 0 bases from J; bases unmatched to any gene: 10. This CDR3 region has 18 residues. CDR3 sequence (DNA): TGTGCCAGAAGCTTACCCGGGACAGGGACGAATAGCACAGATACGCAGTATTTT. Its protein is CARSLPGTGTNSTDTQYF.

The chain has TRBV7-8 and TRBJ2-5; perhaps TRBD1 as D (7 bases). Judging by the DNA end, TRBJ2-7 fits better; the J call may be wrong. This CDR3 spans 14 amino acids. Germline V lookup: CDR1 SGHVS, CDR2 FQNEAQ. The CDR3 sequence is CASSGGTVGYEQYF. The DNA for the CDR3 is TGTGCCAGCAGCGGCGGGACAGTAGGTTACGAGCAGTACTTC.

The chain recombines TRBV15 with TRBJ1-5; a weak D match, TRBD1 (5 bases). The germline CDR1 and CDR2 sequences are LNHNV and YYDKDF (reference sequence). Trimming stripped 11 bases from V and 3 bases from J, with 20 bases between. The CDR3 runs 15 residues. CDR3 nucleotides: TGTGCCTCACAAGGGGTCTCTACCCCCAATCAGCCCCAGCATTTT. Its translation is CASQGVSTPNQPQHF.

The CDR3 sequence is CASRPVRALEQYF. For the CDR3, the DNA is TGTGCCAGCAGGCCCGTGAGGGCTCTGGAGCAGTACTTC. The chain is built from TRBV6-1 and TRBJ2-7; D might be TRBD2 (5 bases). Germline CDR1 and CDR2: MNHNS and SASEGT. Trimming removed 6 bases at V and 7 bases at J, with 16 bases between. CDR3 length equals 13 residues.